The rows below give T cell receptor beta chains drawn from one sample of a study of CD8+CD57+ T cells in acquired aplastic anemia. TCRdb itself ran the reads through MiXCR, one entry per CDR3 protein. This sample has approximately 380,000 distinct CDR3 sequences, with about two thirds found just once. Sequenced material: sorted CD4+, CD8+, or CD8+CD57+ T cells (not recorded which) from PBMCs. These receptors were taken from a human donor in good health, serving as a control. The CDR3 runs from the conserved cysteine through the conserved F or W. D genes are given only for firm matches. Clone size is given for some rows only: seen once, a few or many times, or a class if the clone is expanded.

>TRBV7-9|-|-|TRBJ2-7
CASSSTGQTCNQPF
TGTGCCAGCAGCTCAACAGGGCAGACTTGCAATCAGCCCTTC
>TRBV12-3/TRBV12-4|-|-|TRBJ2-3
CASGSSGDTDTQYF
TGTGCCAGCGGCAGTTCCGGGGACACAGATACGCAGTATTTT
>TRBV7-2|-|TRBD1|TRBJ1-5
CASSGYRTGTGDQPQHF
TGTGCCAGCAGCGGGTATCGGACAGGGACCGGGGATCAGCCCCAGCATTTT
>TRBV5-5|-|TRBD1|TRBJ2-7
CASSRGQGSYEQYF
TGTGCCAGCAGCAGGGGACAGGGGAGCTACGAGCAGTACTTC
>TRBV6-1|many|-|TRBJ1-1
CASMPVFMNTEAFF
TGTGCCAGCATGCCAGTCTTCATGAACACTGAAGCTTTCTTT
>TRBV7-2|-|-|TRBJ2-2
CASSWIPGLKGEDTGELFF
TGTGCCAGCAGCTGGATACCGGGACTGAAGGGGGAAGATACCGGGGAGCTGTTTTTT
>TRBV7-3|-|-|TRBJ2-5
CASSGRRGIKETQYF
TGTGCCAGCAGCGGACGTCGGGGGATAAAAGAGACGCAGTACTTC
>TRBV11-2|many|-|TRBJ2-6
CASSFRGGSGANVLTF
TGTGCCAGCAGCTTTCGGGGAGGTTCTGGGGCCAACGTCCTGACTTTC
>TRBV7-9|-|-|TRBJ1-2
CASSLARAGLPRAF
TGTGCCAGCAGCTTGGCTCGGGCAGGATTACCACGAGCATTC
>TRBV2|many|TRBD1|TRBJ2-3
CATQSGTADTQYF
TGTGCCACCCAGTCGGGGACAGCAGATACGCAGTATTTT
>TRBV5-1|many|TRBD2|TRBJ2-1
CASSAGTSGGNEQFF
TGCGCCAGCAGCGCGGGGACTAGCGGGGGAAATGAGCAGTTCTTC
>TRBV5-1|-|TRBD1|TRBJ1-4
CASSWTGMKLFF
TGCGCCAGCAGCTGGACAGGGATGAAACTGTTTTTT
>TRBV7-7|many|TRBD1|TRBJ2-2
CASSLGATGGSGELFF
TGTGCTAGCAGCTTAGGGGCCACAGGGGGCTCCGGGGAGCTGTTTTTT
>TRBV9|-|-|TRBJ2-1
CASTHLDAQYF
TGTGCCAGCACCCACCTGGATGCGCAGTACTTT
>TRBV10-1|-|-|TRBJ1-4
CASNRLANEKLFF
TGCGCCAGCAACAGGTTAGCTAATGAAAAACTGTTTTTC
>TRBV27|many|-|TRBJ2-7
CASSLTVSYEQYF
TGTGCCAGCAGTTTGACAGTCTCCTACGAGCAGTACTTC
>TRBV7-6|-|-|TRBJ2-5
CASSYLMDKTQYF
TGTGCCAGCAGTTACCTGATGGACAAGACCCAGTACTTC
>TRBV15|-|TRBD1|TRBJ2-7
CATSRQGSYEQYF
TGTGCCACCAGCCGACAGGGATCCTACGAGCAGTACTTC
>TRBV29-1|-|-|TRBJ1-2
CSVKWNYGYTF
TGCAGCGTGAAATGGAACTATGGCTACACCTTC
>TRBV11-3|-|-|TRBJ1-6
CASSARMGSPLHF
TGTGCCAGCAGCGCAAGAATGGGATCACCCCTCCACTTT
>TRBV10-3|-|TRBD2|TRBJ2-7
CAIRRLAAGGTYEQYF
TGTGCCATCAGGCGACTGGCTGCGGGGGGGACCTACGAGCAGTACTTC
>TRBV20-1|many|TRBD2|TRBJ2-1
CSARDLSLAGATSLFPLSYNEQFF
TGCAGTGCTAGAGATCTCTCCCTAGCGGGGGCTACTTCTCTCTTCCCTCTCTCCTACAATGAGCAGTTCTTC
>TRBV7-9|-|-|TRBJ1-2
CASSLIRDGYTF
TGTGCCAGCAGCTTAATCAGGGATGGCTACACCTTC
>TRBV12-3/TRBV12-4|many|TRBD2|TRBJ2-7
CASSPRTSGGDYEQYF
TGTGCCAGCAGTCCACGGACTAGCGGGGGGGACTACGAGCAGTACTTC
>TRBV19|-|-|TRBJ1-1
CASSEGGGNTEAFF
TGTGCCAGCTCAGAGGGGGGCGGGAACACTGAAGCTTTCTTT
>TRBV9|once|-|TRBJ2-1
CASSSATRGTDNEQFF
TGTGCCAGCAGTTCGGCGACTCGGGGCACAGATAATGAGCAGTTCTTC
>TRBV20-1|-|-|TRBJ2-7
CSARRGAGGPYEQYF
TGCAGTGCGAGGAGGGGGGCTGGGGGCCCCTACGAGCAGTACTTC
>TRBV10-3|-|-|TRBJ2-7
CAISESATSTLLSCEQYF
TGTGCCATCAGTGAGTCGGCCACTAGTACCCTTTTATCGTGCGAGCAGTACTTC
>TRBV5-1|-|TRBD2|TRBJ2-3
CASSRASLAGGTDTQYF
TGCGCCAGCAGCCGGGCAAGCCTAGCGGGAGGCACAGATACGCAGTATTTT
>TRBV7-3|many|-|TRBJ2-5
CASSFGSQETQYF
TGTGCCAGCAGCTTTGGCAGCCAAGAGACCCAGTACTTC
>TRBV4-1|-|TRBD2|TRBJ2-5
CASSQDPNGGIQYF
TGCGCCAGCAGCCAAGATCCTAACGGGGGGATCCAGTACTTC
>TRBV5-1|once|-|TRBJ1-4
CASSVGGGYEKLFF
TGCGCCAGCAGCGTCGGCGGGGGCTACGAAAAACTGTTTTTT
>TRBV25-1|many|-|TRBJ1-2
CASSEVTNYGYTF
TGTGCCAGCAGTGAGGTCACCAACTATGGCTACACCTTC
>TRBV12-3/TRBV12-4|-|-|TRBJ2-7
CASSLALGGMYF
TGTGCCAGCAGTTTAGCGCTCGGGGGAATGTACTTC
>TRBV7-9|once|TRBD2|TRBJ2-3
CASSSPTSGLAFIDTQYF
TGTGCCAGCAGCTCGCCGACTAGCGGGCTGGCTTTTATAGATACGCAGTATTTT
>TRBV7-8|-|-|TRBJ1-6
CASSTRTAPNYGYF
TGTGCCAGCAGCACGAGGACAGCCCCTAACTATGGCTACTTT
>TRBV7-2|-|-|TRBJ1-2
CASSLGSTATQYYTF
TGTGCCAGCAGCTTAGGTTCGACAGCCACGCAGTATTACACCTTC
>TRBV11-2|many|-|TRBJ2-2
CASSLPGALELFF
TGTGCCAGCAGCTTACCAGGGGCGTTGGAGCTGTTTTTT
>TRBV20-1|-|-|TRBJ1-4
CSAGTSGGVEKLFF
TGCAGTGCTGGAACTAGCGGGGGGGTAGAAAAACTGTTTTTT
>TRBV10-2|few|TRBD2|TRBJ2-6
CASSKLMGGLAANDSGANVLTF
TGTGCCAGCAGCAAGCTCATGGGAGGACTAGCGGCAAACGACTCTGGGGCCAACGTCCTGACTTTC
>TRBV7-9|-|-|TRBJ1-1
CASTSRRGAATDAFF
TGTGCCAGCACCTCCCGACGGGGGGCGGCCACTGATGCTTTCTTT